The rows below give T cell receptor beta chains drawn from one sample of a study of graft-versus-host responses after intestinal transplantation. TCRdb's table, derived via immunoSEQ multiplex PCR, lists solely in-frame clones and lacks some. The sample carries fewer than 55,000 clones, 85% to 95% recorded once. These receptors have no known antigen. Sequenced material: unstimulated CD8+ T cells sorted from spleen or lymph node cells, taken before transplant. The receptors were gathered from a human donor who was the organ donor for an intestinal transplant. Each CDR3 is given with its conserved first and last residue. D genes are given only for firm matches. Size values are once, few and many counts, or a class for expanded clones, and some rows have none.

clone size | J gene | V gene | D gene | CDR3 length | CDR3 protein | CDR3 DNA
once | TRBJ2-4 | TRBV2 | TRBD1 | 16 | CASSEADRVTKNIQYF | TGTGCCAGCAGTGAAGCGGACAGGGTAACCAAAAACATTCAGTACTTC
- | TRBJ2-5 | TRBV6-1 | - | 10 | CASAYGTQYF | TGTGCCAGTGCCTACGGGACCCAGTACTTC
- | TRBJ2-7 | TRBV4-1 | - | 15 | CASSQAAGRTYEQYF | TGCGCCAGCAGCCAAGCCGCGGGACGAACCTACGAGCAGTACTTC
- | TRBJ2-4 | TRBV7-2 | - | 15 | CASSLLVGGQNIQYF | TGTGCCAGCAGCTTACTCGTTGGGGGGCAAAACATTCAGTACTTC
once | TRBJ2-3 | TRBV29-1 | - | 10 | CSVESDTQYF | TGCAGCGTTGAATCAGATACGCAGTATTTT
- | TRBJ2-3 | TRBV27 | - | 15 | CASSLGIIGADTQYF | TGTGCCAGCAGTTTAGGGATAATCGGAGCAGATACGCAGTATTTT
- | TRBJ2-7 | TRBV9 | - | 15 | CASSVTGGLSNEQYF | TGTGCCAGCAGCGTTACGGGGGGCCTCTCTAACGAGCAGTACTTC
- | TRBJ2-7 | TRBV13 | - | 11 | CASSSRYEQYF | TGTGCCAGCAGCTCACGCTACGAGCAGTACTTC
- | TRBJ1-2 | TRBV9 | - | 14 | CASSVGAGDGGYTF | TGTGCCAGCAGCGTAGGGGCGGGGGACGGTGGCTACACCTTC
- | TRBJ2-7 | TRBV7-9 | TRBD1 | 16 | CASSSLWAGGTYEQYF | TGTGCCAGCAGCTCTCTTTGGGCAGGGGGCACCTACGAGCAGTACTTC
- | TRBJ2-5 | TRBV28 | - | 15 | CASNIGTSLEETQYF | TGTGCCAGCAACATCGGGACATCCCTTGAAGAGACCCAGTACTTC
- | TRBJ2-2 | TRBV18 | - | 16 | CASSPSDRPNTGELFF | TGTGCCAGCTCACCATCTGACAGGCCGAACACCGGGGAGCTGTTTTTT
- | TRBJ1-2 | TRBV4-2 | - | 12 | CASSQGPLFYTF | TGTGCCAGCAGCCAAGGACCGCTTTTCTACACCTTC
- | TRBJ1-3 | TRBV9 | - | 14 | CASSVGGQGNTIYF | TGTGCCAGCAGCGTAGGAGGTCAAGGAAACACCATATATTTT
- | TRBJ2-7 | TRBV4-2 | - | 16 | CASSQTDSASSYEQYF | TGTGCCAGCAGCCAAACCGACAGCGCGAGCTCCTACGAGCAGTACTTC
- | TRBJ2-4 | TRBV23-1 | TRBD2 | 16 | CASTATSPFSKNIQYF | TGCGCCAGCACCGCGACTAGCCCTTTCTCCAAAAACATTCAGTACTTC
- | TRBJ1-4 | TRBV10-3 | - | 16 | CAISETQGLRGEKLFF | TGTGCCATCAGTGAGACGCAGGGACTGAGGGGTGAAAAACTGTTTTTT
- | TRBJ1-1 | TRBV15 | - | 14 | CATSGGYRETEAFF | TGTGCCACCAGCGGGGGGTACAGGGAGACTGAAGCTTTCTTT
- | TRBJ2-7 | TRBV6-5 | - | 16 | CASSYSIAESSYEQYF | TGTGCCAGCAGTTACTCGATAGCGGAGAGCTCCTACGAGCAGTACTTC
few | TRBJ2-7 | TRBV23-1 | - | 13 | CASSQSNYHGQYF | TGCGCCAGCAGTCAATCCAATTACCACGGGCAGTACTTC